The entry below gives a single T cell receptor beta chain sequence along with its context. The antigen remains undetermined. The V gene's germline CDR1 is ENHRY and CDR2 SYGVKD. Trimming removed 2 bases from V and 1 base from J, with 8 bases in between. This CDR3 is 14 amino acids long. This entry is derived from a study of identifying expanded T cells in peripheral blood. Method: immunoSEQ multiplex PCR; TCRdb's copy keeps in-frame clones and lacks some. The data contain fewer than 60,000 clones, around 82% of them singletons. Notes on the study in general: About 1.2 clones differed between technical replicates, versus approximately 17 and 20 over time.

This chain joins TRBV10-3 and TRBJ1-2, with D unresolved. Sequencing was performed on blood. The TCR originated in a person aged 18 to 75 in good health. The CDR3 region has the DNA TGTGCCATCAGTGAGGTCCCTTATAACTATGGCTACACCTTC. This sequence encodes CAISEVPYNYGYTF.